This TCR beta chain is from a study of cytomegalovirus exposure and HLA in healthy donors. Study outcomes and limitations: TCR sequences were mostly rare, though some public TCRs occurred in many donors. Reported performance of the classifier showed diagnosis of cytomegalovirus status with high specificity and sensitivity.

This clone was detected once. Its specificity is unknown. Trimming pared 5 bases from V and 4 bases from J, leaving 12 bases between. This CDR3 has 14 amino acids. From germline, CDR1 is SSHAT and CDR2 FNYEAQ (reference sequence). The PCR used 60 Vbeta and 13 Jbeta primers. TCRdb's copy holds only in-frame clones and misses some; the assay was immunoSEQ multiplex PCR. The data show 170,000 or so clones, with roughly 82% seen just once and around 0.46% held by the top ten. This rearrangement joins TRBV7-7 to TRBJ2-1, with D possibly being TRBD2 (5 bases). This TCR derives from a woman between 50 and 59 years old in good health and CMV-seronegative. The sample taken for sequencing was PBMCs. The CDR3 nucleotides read TGTGCCAGCAGCCCGTACACGGGATACAATGAGCAGTTCTTC. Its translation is CASSPYTGYNEQFF. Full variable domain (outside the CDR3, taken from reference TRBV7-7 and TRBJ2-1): GAGVSQSPRYKVTKRGQDVTLRCDPISSHATLYWYQQALGQGPEFLTYFNYEAQPDKSGLPSDRFSAERPEGSISTLTIQRTEQRDSAMYRCASSPYTGYNEQFFGPGTRLTVL.